This T cell receptor (beta chain) appears in the sequencing data of a study of cytomegalovirus exposure and HLA in healthy donors (TCRdb year 2017). Context from the whole study: According to a later analysis, the 100 to 150 validation repertoires were produced on the same platform as the roughly 720 repertoires of the first cohort. In addition to the first cohort of 666 subjects, a separate validation cohort of under 150 different subjects was used. The study combined high-throughput TCR immunosequencing, statistical association of individual TCRs with disease status, and machine learning to predict cytomegalovirus infection status. The aim of the study was to test whether cataloging public T cell receptors could identify signatures of past pathogen exposure.

As for this clone: It has no known antigen specificity. Base qualities are not recorded, but no much larger clone differs from it by a single base. The sample carries other DNA sequences with the same CDR3.

Overall study results and their limits: Subsequent analysis determined that TCRs grouped into clusters in the first cohort also showed a tendency toward co-occurrence across the roughly 110 validation repertoires, and roughly 95% of cluster scores exceeded 0. A later analysis had no HLA typing for the validation cohort, so co-occurrence there was scored across all 120 repertoires. The classifier was reported to diagnose cytomegalovirus status with high specificity and sensitivity in both the original and validation cohorts. Across donors, most TCR sequences were observed very rarely, whereas some public TCRs were present in many individuals. The authors suggested that the approach could potentially be extended to other disease states and immunological phenotypes. A few of the identified cytomegalovirus-associated TCR beta chains were confirmed in vitro to be specific for cytomegalovirus antigens. The study listed approximately 150 TCR beta chains as associated with cytomegalovirus.

The library was built by means of the immunoSEQ multiplex PCR assay. The paper's processing steps were these. A statistical classification framework was built for diagnosing cytomegalovirus status from the catalog of TCR beta chain sequences. Here the immuneACCESS table is served through TCRdb, limited to in-frame sequences with V and J called. Missing clones are a known gap in these copies; in checked studies unresolved V genes cover under half, and the rest lacks a known reason. V and J calls and clone size come straight from that table; D and trimming were deduced from the DNA. The sample table contains over 200,000 clones; only one count was recorded for 85% to 90% of them. The ten largest clonotypes hold roughly 0.4% of the sample. The donors belonged to the validation cohort of over a hundred subjects, which was separate from the approximately 660-subject first cohort. CDR1 and CDR2 are drawn from the germline V gene (reference sequence): SGHNT, YYREEE. Trimming removed 2 bases from V and 7 bases from J, leaving 13 bases between the germline ends. From the cysteine up to the phenylalanine, the CDR3 has a length of 14 residues. Only the CDR3 part of the read is kept: 42 bases, read in frame from the first base.

This clonotype originated in a young woman in good health and CMV-seronegative. Sequenced input: PBMCs. The chain joins TRBV5-4 to TRBJ1-5; a weak D assignment points to TRBD1 (5 bases agree). The DNA sequence is TGTGCCAGCAGCTTTTTCGGGGGAGGGCAGCCCCAGCATTTT. Its coded protein is CASSFFGGGQPQHF.